These 23 T cell receptor beta chains share one sample of origin, sequenced in a study of graft-versus-host responses after intestinal transplantation. The assay was immunoSEQ multiplex PCR, and TCRdb's table has in-frame clones only and misses some. The repertoire has 20,000 to 25,000 clones, under 50% of them found once; the top ten carry about 1%. The sample in question was alloreactive CD4+ T cells from a mixed lymphocyte reaction culture, obtained before intestinal transplant. Subset noted: CFSE-low proliferating T cells sorted from roughly six-day pre-transplant mixed lymphocyte reaction (GvH or HvG direction). Source of these receptors: a human patient who received an intestinal transplant.

The V call is TRBV7-2, the J call TRBJ2-5, with TRBD1 matching over 7 bases. The J call may be incorrect, as the DNA end agrees better with TRBJ2-7. There are 16 residues in the CDR3. The germline V gene encodes CDR1 SGHTA and CDR2 FQGNSA. As DNA, the CDR3 is TGTGCCAGCAGCTTCATTGGGACAGTAAGCTCCTACGAGCAGTACTTC. This gives the protein CASSFIGTVSSYEQYF.

V and J are TRBV5-1 and TRBJ1-2; D is unclear. The CDR3 has 14 residues. V lost 0 bases and J lost 6, with 12 bases in between. CDR1 is SGHRS and CDR2 is YFSETQ in the germline V gene. CDR3: CASSLAGVYDGYTF. In DNA form, the CDR3 reads TGCGCCAGCAGCTTGGCGGGAGTTTATGATGGCTACACCTTC. Using reference TRBV5-1 and TRBJ1-2 for the parts outside the CDR3, the full variable domain is KAGVTQTPRYLIKTRGQQVTLSCSPISGHRSVSWYQQTPGQGLQFLFEYFSETQRNKGNFPGRFSGRQFSNSRSEMNVSTLELGDSALYLCASSLAGVYDGYTFGSGTRLTVV.

Only one count was recorded for this clone. This chain uses TRBV6-5 with TRBJ2-5; 8 bases align to TRBD2. Losses at the gene ends were 0 bases for V and 11 bases for J; bases not matched to a gene: 14. The CDR3 contains 16 residues. Per germline, CDR1 MNHEY and CDR2 SVGAGI. The CDR3 is CASSYSLGGGPGEQYF. The CDR3 DNA follows: TGTGCCAGCAGTTACTCGCTCGGGGGGGGGCCAGGAGAGCAGTACTTC.

This chain joins TRBV9 and TRBJ2-3; 8 nucleotides match TRBD2. CDR3 length equals 16 residues. Germline CDR1 is SGDLS and CDR2 is YYNGEE. V lost 3 bases to trimming and J lost 4 bases; unmatched junction nucleotides: 10. CDR3 in DNA: TGTGCCAGCAGCGCCGCCGGGACTAGATGGTCAGATACGCAGTATTTT. Translation gives CASSAAGTRWSDTQYF.

The rearrangement uses TRBV19 and TRBJ1-2; D remains ambiguous. Trimming pared 8 bases from V and 9 bases from J, leaving 16 bases between. Germline CDR1 reads LNHDA; CDR2 reads SQIVND (reference sequence). This CDR3 contains 12 residues. CDR3 residues: CASSYSPLRYTF. The CDR3 DNA follows: TGTGCCAGTTCTTACAGCCCGCTCCGCTACACCTTC.

The chain carries TRBV7-9 and TRBJ2-1; 7 bases are shared with TRBD2. The germline V gene encodes CDR1 SEHNR and CDR2 FQNEAQ (reference sequence). V trimming: 1 base; J trimming: 4 bases; junction bases outside the gene matches: 10. CDR3 size: 17 residues. The CDR3 loop reads CASSLVRSSGGYNEQFF. CDR3 bases: TGTGCCAGCAGCTTAGTTAGATCTAGCGGTGGGTACAATGAGCAGTTCTTC.

This clone came up a few times. The rearrangement links TRBV5-1 to TRBJ2-7, with D unresolved. CDR3 length: 15 residues. Looked up from germline, CDR1 is SGHRS and CDR2 is YFSETQ. Deletions cut 2 bases from V and 2 bases from J, with 14 bases between. The CDR3 DNA reads as TGCGCCAGCAGCTTCCATGGTTCGCAGACCTACGAGCAGTACTTC. Translating it yields CASSFHGSQTYEQYF.

The sample holds one count of this clone. The chain links TRBV7-3 to TRBJ2-7; TRBD1 agrees at 9 bases. The CDR3 extends over 15 amino acids. Germline-derived CDR1 and CDR2 are SGHTA and FQGTGA. V shed 5 bases, J shed 5 bases, and the junction held 10 bases outside the gene matches. This chain's CDR3 is CASSKTGTGFHEQYF. The DNA for the CDR3 is TGTGCCAGCAGCAAAACCGGGACAGGGTTCCACGAGCAGTACTTC.

This clone was seen only a few times. V usage is TRBV2 and J usage is TRBJ2-1; D perhaps matches TRBD2 (7 bases). Trimming pared 6 bases from V and 2 bases from J, leaving 14 bases between. This CDR3 comprises 15 residues. Germline lookup yields CDR1 SNHLY and CDR2 FYNNEI. The CDR3 DNA is TGTGCCAGCAGAGGGCGGCGGGGGCCCTACAATGAGCAGTTCTTC. This gives the protein CASRGRRGPYNEQFF.

This chain joins TRBV7-9 and TRBJ2-1; D unresolved. The ends were cut back, 2 bases at V and 0 bases at J, with 11 bases in the middle. The CDR3 contains 16 residues. In germline, CDR1 is SEHNR, CDR2 FQNEAQ (reference sequence). In DNA, the CDR3 is TGTGCCAGCAGCTTACTTATCGCGGTCTCCTACAATGAGCAGTTCTTC. Encoded protein: CASSLLIAVSYNEQFF. Using reference TRBV7-9 and TRBJ2-1 for the parts outside the CDR3, the full variable domain is DTGVSQNPRHKITKRGQNVTFRCDPISEHNRLYWYRQTLGQGPEFLTYFQNEAQLEKSRLLSDRFSAERPKGSFSTLEIQRTEQGDSAMYLCASSLLIAVSYNEQFFGPGTRLTVL.

This clone was detected a few times. V is TRBV9 and J is TRBJ2-7, with TRBD1 identical over 7 bases. Germline V CDR1 and CDR2: SGDLS, YYNGEE. The CDR3 extends over 14 amino acids. The V segment lost 2 bases and the J segment 6 bases; nucleotides outside the gene matches: 8. The chain's CDR3 is CASSVGQSVLEQYF. The CDR3 DNA follows: TGTGCCAGCAGCGTGGGACAGTCTGTCCTCGAGCAGTACTTC.

V is TRBV19 and J is TRBJ2-1; perhaps TRBD2 as D (6 bases). There are 14 residues in the CDR3. CDR1 and CDR2 from the germline V gene are LNHDA and SQIVND (reference sequence). Trimming stripped 5 bases from V and 6 bases from J, with 14 bases between. The chain's CDR3 is CASSSPLLANEQFF. As DNA, the CDR3 is TGTGCCAGTAGTTCCCCTCTACTAGCCAATGAGCAGTTCTTC. The full variable domain, completed using reference TRBV19 and TRBJ2-1, is DGGITQSPKYLFRKEGQNVTLSCEQNLNHDAMYWYRQDPGQGLRLIYYSQIVNDFQKGDIAEGYSVSREKKESFPLTVTSAQKNPTAFYLCASSSPLLANEQFFGPGTRLTVL.

The table lists this clone with a few counts. The gene calls are TRBV2 and TRBJ2-3; no clear D. Trimming removed 8 bases at V and 1 base at J, with 13 bases between. Germline-derived CDR1 and CDR2 are SNHLY and FYNNEI. The CDR3 runs 14 residues. The CDR3 DNA follows: TGTGCCAGCGGCCAACGGCAGGGCACAGATACGCAGTATTTT. As protein: CASGQRQGTDTQYF.

This clone was detected once. The V and J genes are TRBV10-1 and TRBJ2-2, with TRBD2 matching over 9 bases. Germline CDR1 WNHNN, CDR2 SYGVQD (reference sequence). The CDR3 covers 14 residues. V was clipped by 5 bases and J by 6 bases; unmatched bases: 4. This CDR3 is CASSLLAGSGELFF. The CDR3 DNA reads TGCGCCAGCAGTTTACTAGCGGGCTCCGGGGAGCTGTTTTTT.

The chain links TRBV10-2 to TRBJ2-7; 11 bases are shared with TRBD1. The length of the CDR3 is 15 residues. The germline V gene has CDR1 WSHSY and CDR2 SAAADI. V lost 5 bases to trimming and J lost 1 base; unmatched junction nucleotides: 4. As DNA, the CDR3 is TGCGCCAGCAGTAGGACAGGGGGCGGGTCCTACGAGCAGTACTTC. This sequence encodes CASSRTGGGSYEQYF.

The chain recombines TRBV4-1 with TRBJ2-1; 14 nucleotides align to TRBD2. V shed 0 bases and J 0 bases; nucleotides not matched to a gene: 4. Germline V gene lookup returns CDR1 MGHRA and CDR2 YSYEKL. CDR3 length: 19 amino acids. CDR3 residues: CASSQEGLAGGSSYNEQFF. The CDR3 DNA reads as TGCGCCAGCAGCCAAGAAGGACTAGCGGGGGGTAGCTCCTACAATGAGCAGTTCTTC.

The CDR3 loop reads CASRPDRGVGQPQHF. CDR3 in DNA: TGTGCCAGCAGACCCGACAGGGGCGTGGGTCAGCCCCAGCATTTT. The V gene is TRBV6-5, the J gene TRBJ1-5, with 8 bases fitting TRBD1. Germline lookup yields CDR1 MNHEY and CDR2 SVGAGI. With V trimmed by 6 bases and J by 6 bases, 10 bases remained unmatched. This CDR3 has 15 residues.

This clone was seen only a few times. The chain combines TRBV18 with TRBJ2-2, with D perhaps matching TRBD1 (6 bases). From germline, CDR1 is KGHSH and CDR2 LQKENI. There are 13 residues in the CDR3. V lost 7 bases and J lost 7, with 13 bases in between. This chain's CDR3 is CASLGATIGELFF. CDR3 nucleotide sequence: TGTGCCAGCTTGGGGGCGACAATCGGGGAGCTGTTTTTT.

This chain links TRBV5-5 with TRBJ1-1, with D tentatively TRBD1 (5 bases). This CDR3 contains 16 residues. Germline values: CDR1 SGHKS, CDR2 YYEKEE (reference sequence). V gave up 4 bases and J gave up 1 base, with 17 bases separating them. The chain's CDR3 is CASSQQALLGNTEAFF. CDR3 sequence (DNA): TGTGCCAGCAGCCAACAGGCCCTATTAGGGAACACTGAAGCTTTCTTT.

V usage is TRBV5-4 and J usage is TRBJ1-1; tentative D call: TRBD1 (6 bases). CDR3 length equals 14 residues. Germline V gives CDR1 SGHNT, CDR2 YYREEE (reference sequence). The V end lost 4 bases, the J end lost 1 base, and 11 bases lay between the germline ends. The CDR3: CASSRGQQNTEAFF. The DNA of the CDR3 is TGTGCCAGCAGCAGAGGACAGCAGAACACTGAAGCTTTCTTT. Full variable domain (missing parts from reference TRBV5-4 and TRBJ1-1): ETGVTQSPTHLIKTRGQQVTLRCSSQSGHNTVSWYQQALGQGPQFIFQYYREEENGRGNFPPRFSGLQFPNYSSELNVNALELDDSALYLCASSRGQQNTEAFFGQGTRLTVV.

This clone came up a few times. CDR3 loop: CASSSTGQGARELFF. In nucleotides, the CDR3 is TGTGCCAGCAGTTCTACGGGACAGGGGGCGCGGGAGCTGTTTTTT. The chain joins TRBV6-6 to TRBJ2-2, with 12 bases matching TRBD1. Trimming removed 4 bases from V and 9 bases from J; junction bases left unmatched: 6. This CDR3 is 15 amino acids long. Germline CDR1 and CDR2: MNHNY and SVGAGI (reference sequence).

This clone was seen only a few times. V and J are TRBV18 and TRBJ1-6, with D possibly being TRBD1 (5 bases). Germline V gene lookup returns CDR1 KGHSH and CDR2 LQKENI. The CDR3 is 14 amino acids. V dropped 6 bases and J dropped 7 bases, with 13 bases sitting between them. The CDR3 sequence is CASSPGTWNSPLHF. Here the CDR3 DNA reads TGTGCCAGCTCGCCAGGGACTTGGAATTCACCCCTCCACTTT.

The chain uses TRBV5-1 and TRBJ1-3, with D maybe TRBD1 (5 bases). Looked up from germline, CDR1 is SGHRS and CDR2 is YFSETQ. The germline V and J ends were trimmed by 4 bases and 3 bases, with 14 bases remaining between them. The CDR3 runs 15 residues. The CDR3: CASSPEGARGNTIYF. Here the CDR3 DNA reads TGCGCCAGCAGCCCGGAAGGGGCGCGTGGAAACACCATATATTTT.